The rows below give T cell receptor beta chains drawn from one sample of a study of long-term antiretroviral therapy in people with HIV. Some clones are missing from TCRdb's copy, which holds only in-frame ones; the method was immunoSEQ multiplex PCR. The sample lists 18,000 or so clones; around 80% were seen once. The sample in question was unsorted PBMCs, obtained at the start of antiretroviral therapy, before treatment. The receptors here all came from a woman between 40 and 50 years old with HIV. CDR3s include the opening cysteine and the closing phenylalanine or tryptophan. The order of the fields is J gene, clone size, V gene, D gene, CDR3 protein, CDR3 DNA. D genes are given only for firm matches. Some rows have no size entry. The others give once, few or many, or a class for an expanded clone.

TRBJ2-7 | medium-sized | TRBV5-1 | - | CASSLVYEQYF | TGCGCCAGCAGCTTGGTCTACGAGCAGTACTTC
TRBJ2-3 | - | TRBV7-2 | - | CASSFGILSDTQYF | TGTGCCAGCAGCTTCGGGATCCTTTCGGATACGCAGTATTTT
TRBJ2-5 | - | TRBV5-1 | TRBD1 | CASSLLRTGGWKTQYF | TGCGCCAGCAGCTTACTTAGGACAGGGGGCTGGAAGACCCAGTACTTC
TRBJ2-5 | few | TRBV9 | - | CASSPEGLRKETQYF | TGTGCCAGCAGCCCCGAGGGCTTGAGAAAAGAGACCCAGTACTTC
TRBJ1-3 | few | TRBV7-2 | - | CASSRGPAIYF | TGTGCCAGCAGCCGCGGACCAGCCATATATTTT
TRBJ2-3 | once | TRBV7-9 | - | CASSPIAGDTQYF | TGTGCCAGCAGCCCCATAGCAGGGGATACGCAGTATTTT
TRBJ2-1 | - | TRBV7-9 | TRBD2 | CASSLVVAGGPGEQFF | TGTGCCAGCAGCTTAGTTGTAGCGGGGGGCCCTGGTGAGCAGTTCTTC
TRBJ2-7 | - | TRBV30 | TRBD1 | CAWGLGTGAAYEQYF | TGTGCCTGGGGTCTAGGGACAGGGGCGGCCTACGAGCAGTACTTC
TRBJ2-7 | - | TRBV5-6 | - | CASSLAYDRWRSSYEQYF | TGTGCCAGCAGCTTGGCGTACGACAGGTGGAGGTCCTCCTACGAGCAGTACTTC
TRBJ2-5 | - | TRBV14 | - | CASSLIWETQYF | TGTGCCAGCAGCTTAATATGGGAGACCCAGTACTTC
TRBJ2-2 | - | TRBV9 | TRBD1 | CASSPRTGGGGELFF | TGTGCCAGCAGCCCACGGACAGGGGGGGGCGGGGAGCTGTTTTTT
TRBJ2-7 | - | TRBV19 | - | CAGQAGTWEDEQYF | TGTGCCGGCCAAGCAGGGACCTGGGAGGACGAGCAGTACTTC
TRBJ1-5 | few | TRBV28 | - | CASSSPGYQPQHF | TGTGCCAGCAGTTCACCAGGTTATCAGCCCCAGCATTTT
TRBJ2-7 | - | TRBV7-7 | - | CASSLDRGDEQYF | TGTGCCAGCAGCTTAGATAGAGGGGACGAGCAGTACTTC
TRBJ2-5 | - | TRBV6-5 | - | CASRTVLGTQYF | TGTGCCAGCAGGACAGTTTTGGGGACCCAGTACTTC
TRBJ1-4 | - | TRBV9 | - | CASSGGDFSEKLFF | TGTGCCAGCAGCGGAGGGGATTTTAGTGAAAAACTGTTTTTT
TRBJ1-2 | - | TRBV9 | - | CASSVGTWDFTYGYTF | TGTGCCAGCAGCGTAGGAACCTGGGACTTTACTTATGGCTACACCTTC
TRBJ1-4 | - | TRBV6-1 | - | CASSEAAPTGSLGKLFF | TGTGCCAGCAGTGAAGCGGCCCCGACAGGCTCCCTTGGAAAACTGTTTTTT
TRBJ2-7 | - | TRBV10-3 | - | CAISDPTGAYEQYF | TGTGCCATCAGTGATCCGACAGGCGCCTACGAGCAGTACTTC
TRBJ1-6 | - | TRBV7-2 | - | CASSIRPDLSSPLHF | TGTGCCAGCAGCATAAGACCGGATCTTTCTTCACCCCTCCACTTT
TRBJ1-1 | - | TRBV7-4 | - | CASLRTSEAFF | TGTGCCAGCCTAAGGACATCTGAAGCTTTCTTT
TRBJ1-2 | - | TRBV7-6 | - | CASSTYRDLHYGYTF | TGTGCCAGCAGCACATACAGGGATCTTCACTATGGCTACACCTTC
TRBJ2-2 | - | TRBV7-9 | - | CASSPFTHANTGELFF | TGTGCCAGCAGCCCCTTTACTCACGCGAACACCGGGGAGCTGTTTTTT
TRBJ1-2 | - | TRBV19 | TRBD1 | CASRTGVDYGYTF | TGTGCCAGTCGGACAGGGGTGGACTATGGCTACACCTTC
TRBJ1-5 | few | TRBV10-1 | - | CASSEAERGNQPQHF | TGCGCCAGCAGTGAGGCGGAGCGGGGGAATCAGCCCCAGCATTTT
TRBJ1-2 | - | TRBV5-6 | TRBD1 | CASSLADWDSGGYTF | TGTGCCAGCAGCTTGGCCGACTGGGACAGCGGTGGCTACACCTTC
TRBJ2-7 | few | TRBV6-1 | - | CASSDFNRGGEQYF | TGTGCCAGCAGTGATTTTAACAGGGGAGGCGAGCAGTACTTC
TRBJ1-2 | few | TRBV7-9 | - | CASSFAGGGYGYTF | TGTGCCAGCAGCTTTGCCGGAGGGGGCTATGGCTACACCTTC
TRBJ1-4 | - | TRBV5-1 | - | CASSLYGAEEKLFF | TGCGCCAGCAGCTTGTACGGGGCGGAGGAAAAACTGTTTTTT
TRBJ1-2 | large | TRBV28 | - | CASSFGGKGYTF | TGTGCCAGCAGTTTCGGGGGAAAAGGCTACACCTTC
TRBJ2-5 | - | TRBV5-4 | - | CASSFAAQETQYF | TGTGCCAGCAGCTTCGCAGCCCAAGAGACCCAGTACTTC
TRBJ1-2 | few | TRBV19 | TRBD1 | CATSGGNYGYTF | TGTGCCACCTCAGGGGGGAACTATGGCTACACCTTC
TRBJ1-2 | - | TRBV5-1 | - | CASSPLERTLNYGYTF | TGCGCCAGCAGCCCCCTAGAGCGGACACTTAACTATGGCTACACCTTC
TRBJ1-5 | - | TRBV10-3 | TRBD1 | CAIADRETQPQHF | TGTGCCATCGCGGACAGGGAGACACAGCCCCAGCATTTT
TRBJ2-1 | - | TRBV18 | TRBD2 | CASSPSVPSGYNEQFF | TGTGCCAGCTCACCAAGTGTCCCTAGCGGCTACAATGAGCAGTTCTTC
TRBJ1-5 | - | TRBV6-1 | - | CASSEDRYSNQPQHF | TGTGCCAGCAGTGAGGACAGATATAGCAATCAGCCCCAGCATTTT
TRBJ2-7 | - | TRBV27 | TRBD2 | CASSPGTSGAYEQYF | TGTGCCAGCAGCCCCGGGACTAGCGGGGCTTACGAGCAGTACTTC
TRBJ1-5 | - | TRBV18 | - | CASSLGQNQPQHF | TGTGCCAGCTCATTAGGACAGAATCAGCCCCAGCATTTT
TRBJ1-5 | once | TRBV5-1 | - | CASSLSPGEGQPQHF | TGCGCCAGCAGCCTAAGTCCTGGGGAGGGTCAGCCCCAGCATTTT
TRBJ2-1 | - | TRBV27 | TRBD2 | CASSLRLAGATYNEQFF | TGTGCCAGCAGTCTGAGACTAGCGGGGGCCACCTACAATGAGCAGTTCTTC
TRBJ2-7 | medium-sized | TRBV7-6 | TRBD1 | CASSLGPGQYEQYF | TGTGCCAGCAGCTTAGGTCCGGGACAGTACGAGCAGTACTTC
TRBJ2-3 | - | TRBV18 | - | CASSPGDGIDTQYF | TGTGCCAGCTCACCAGGAGACGGGATCGATACGCAGTATTTT
TRBJ1-5 | - | TRBV28 | - | CASSLGGSNQPQHF | TGTGCCAGCAGTTTAGGGGGAAGCAATCAGCCCCAGCATTTT
TRBJ1-1 | - | TRBV5-5 | TRBD1 | CASRTKTGEDTEAFF | TGTGCCAGCAGAACTAAGACAGGGGAGGACACTGAAGCTTTCTTT
TRBJ2-3 | - | TRBV30 | - | CAWSHISGGDTQYF | TGTGCCTGGAGCCACATCTCGGGTGGAGATACGCAGTATTTT
TRBJ2-1 | - | TRBV7-9 | TRBD2 | CASSPLAGPTYNEQFF | TGTGCCAGCAGCCCACTAGCGGGGCCTACCTACAATGAGCAGTTCTTC
TRBJ1-1 | - | TRBV4-2 | TRBD1 | CASSQDTKGAGNANTEAFF | TGTGCCAGCAGCCAAGATACCAAGGGGGCAGGTAATGCGAACACTGAAGCTTTCTTT
TRBJ2-3 | once | TRBV27 | - | CASRHVAGSLGTDTQYF | TGTGCCAGCAGACATGTCGCGGGGAGCCTCGGCACAGATACGCAGTATTTT
TRBJ2-3 | - | TRBV7-8 | - | CASSGGTRRADTQYF | TGTGCCAGCAGCGGCGGGACTCGGAGGGCAGATACGCAGTATTTT
TRBJ1-2 | few | TRBV2 | TRBD1 | CASSTGESRGGYTF | TGTGCCAGCAGCACAGGGGAGTCTAGAGGTGGCTACACCTTC
TRBJ1-4 | - | TRBV9 | - | CASSVGVFGNEKLFF | TGTGCCAGCAGCGTTGGGGTCTTCGGTAATGAAAAACTGTTTTTT
TRBJ1-1 | - | TRBV27 | TRBD1 | CASSEADRSNTEAFF | TGTGCCAGCAGTGAAGCGGACAGGTCGAACACTGAAGCTTTCTTT
TRBJ2-3 | - | TRBV5-1 | - | CASREGTLTDTQYF | TGCGCCAGCCGCGAAGGGACACTCACAGATACGCAGTATTTT
TRBJ2-7 | - | TRBV11-2 | - | CASSLRTVSYEQYF | TGTGCCAGCAGCCTCCGGACGGTTTCCTACGAGCAGTACTTC
TRBJ1-5 | - | TRBV30 | - | CAWRTGNHPQHF | TGTGCCTGGAGGACCGGCAATCATCCCCAGCATTTT
TRBJ1-2 | few | TRBV4-1 | - | CASSQADRYGYTF | TGCGCCAGCAGCCAAGCAGACAGATATGGCTACACCTTC
TRBJ1-2 | once | TRBV27 | - | CASSPGNYGYTF | TGTGCCAGCAGCCCAGGGAACTATGGCTACACCTTC